The T cell receptor beta chain described here comes from a study of beta chain features in type 1 diabetes. The isolated RNA, all of it, was reverse transcribed, so expressed TCRB transcripts were what got sequenced. This table comes from immunoSEQ multiplex PCR, and its TCRdb copy is limited to in-frame clones, with some not included. The repertoire holds just over 15,000 clones, over 40% seen once, with approximately 0.53% in the top ten. This clone occurred a few times. Germline values: CDR1 ENHRY, CDR2 SYGVKD. Trimming cost V 4 bases and J 6 bases; bases outside gene matches: 3. This CDR3 has 13 amino acids.

The sequenced sample was stem cell memory CD4+ T cells from blood. The V call is TRBV10-3, the J call TRBJ2-4; 7 nucleotides agree with TRBD1. The receptor's source is a woman between 40 and 50 years old in good health. The CDR3 DNA reads as TGTGCCATCAGTGGGGGGACAGCAAACATTCAGTACTTC. This translates into CAISGGTANIQYF.